This entry lists 2 T cell receptor beta chains sequenced from one sample in a study of identifying expanded T cells in peripheral blood. Sequencing was performed with immunoSEQ multiplex PCR; in TCRdb, only in-frame clones are kept and a portion is missing. The table includes 45,000 to 75,000 clones, about four fifths detected once. The sequenced material came from blood. Receptor source: a person aged 18 to 75 in good health.

V usage is TRBV10-1 and J usage is TRBJ2-1; 9 bases are shared with TRBD1. V lost 8 bases and J lost 5; bases outside the gene matches: 7. The CDR3 is 14 amino acids. Looked up from germline, CDR1 is WNHNN and CDR2 is SYGVQD (reference sequence). For the CDR3, the DNA is TGCGCCAGCGGTGTAGGACAGGGGCACAATGAGCAGTTCTTC. It yields the protein CASGVGQGHNEQFF.

V and J are TRBV9 and TRBJ2-1; 10 positions agree with TRBD2. The V and J ends lost 0 bases and 6 bases, in that order; junction bases with no gene match: 3. The germline V gene encodes CDR1 SGDLS and CDR2 YYNGEE. The CDR3 length is 15 residues. CDR3 DNA: TGTGCCAGCAGCGTAGAAGCGGGGGGGCTCAATGAGCAGTTCTTC. This codes for CASSVEAGGLNEQFF.